The 5 T cell receptor beta chains presented below share a single source sample, sequenced in a study of blood T cell repertoires in COVID-19. Assay: immunoSEQ multiplex PCR; the TCRdb copy retains only in-frame clones and omits some. The repertoire holds hundreds of thousands of clones, with roughly 83% as singletons. Sequencing was carried out using peripheral blood. These receptors all stem from a woman in her fifties or sixties with acute or convalescent COVID-19.

As regards this clone: A read error may account for a junction end that differs from germline. The chain has TRBV6-5 and TRBJ2-7; 8 positions match TRBD2. The germline gives CDR1 MNHEY, CDR2 SVGAGI. This CDR3 comprises 14 residues. CDR3 sequence: CASRGSLGSGKSHF. CDR3 bases: TGTGCCAGCAGGGGGTCATTGGGTAGCGGGAAGTCTCACTTC.

The chain combines TRBV28 with TRBJ2-5; 11 nucleotides line up with TRBD2. V lost 3 bases to trimming and J lost 0 bases; unmatched junction nucleotides: 3. The CDR3 extends over 16 amino acids. Germline values: CDR1 MDHEN, CDR2 SYDVKM. The CDR3 protein is CASSFLAGGHQETQYF. The CDR3 bases are TGTGCCAGCAGTTTTCTAGCGGGGGGCCACCAAGAGACCCAGTACTTC. The whole variable domain, filled in from reference TRBV28 and TRBJ2-5, reads DVKVTQSSRYLVKRTGEKVFLECVQDMDHENMFWYRQDPGLGLRLIYFSYDVKMKEKGDIPEGYSVSREKKERFSLILESASTNQTSMYLCASSFLAGGHQETQYFGPGTRLLVL.

The V and J genes are TRBV24-1 and TRBJ1-2; D uncertain. The CDR3 totals 12 residues. V lost 4 bases, J lost 3 bases, and 5 bases lay in between. Germline V gene sequence: CDR1 KGHDR, CDR2 SFDVKD. CDR3 DNA sequence: TGTGCCACCAGTGACACTTACTATGGCTACACCTTC. Residues: CATSDTYYGYTF.

There are a few counts of this clone. CDR3 in DNA: TGTGCCAGCAGTTTGGACAGGGACTATGGCTACACCTTC. The encoded protein is CASSLDRDYGYTF. The rearrangement links TRBV7-2 to TRBJ1-2, with TRBD1 identical over 8 bases. J gave up 3 bases and V 6 bases, and 3 bases lay outside the gene matches. CDR1 is SGHTA and CDR2 is FQGNSA in the germline V gene. This CDR3 spans 13 amino acids.

The J gene is TRBJ1-1, the V gene TRBV10-3, with 8 nucleotides matching TRBD1. Losses at the gene ends were 5 bases for V and 1 base for J; bases not matched to a gene: 3. The CDR3 is 14 residues long. Germline V gene data show CDR1 as ENHRY and CDR2 as SYGVKD. The CDR3 region has the DNA TGTGCCATCAGTTTGACAGGGGCGAACACTGAAGCTTTCTTT. This codes for CAISLTGANTEAFF.